These T cell receptor beta chains were read from a single sample in a study of Graves' ophthalmopathy and Graves' hyperthyroidism. Each CDR3 protein is one row after TCRdb ran MiXCR on the multiplex PCR reads. The sample shows roughly 410,000 distinct CDR3 sequences, less than 20% of them seen only once. The sequenced material came from peripheral blood. These receptors all come from a woman aged 18-29 years with stable Graves' hyperthyroidism. Both conserved end residues are trimmed from each CDR3. The order of the fields is V gene, CDR3 protein.

V: TRBV9; CDR3: ASSVGAQNSPLH
V: TRBV5-1; CDR3: ASSLVAGKEDTIY
V: TRBV2; CDR3: ASSEEKTRTEAF
V: TRBV6-5; CDR3: ASSGDYGYT
V: TRBV19; CDR3: ASGDTYTEAF
V: TRBV7-3; CDR3: ASRRRRPEMKSSYEQY
V: TRBV11-2; CDR3: ASSFVVRNEQY
V: TRBV11-1; CDR3: ASSPGQGWKNTEAF
V: TRBV6-2/TRBV6-3; CDR3: ASSSHRTQGHYEQY
V: TRBV6-2/TRBV6-3; CDR3: ASSSQVYGYT
V: TRBV6-5; CDR3: ASSYDPQQGLETQY
V: TRBV28; CDR3: ASTLQGASGYT
V: TRBV24-1; CDR3: ATSITGGRELF
V: TRBV9; CDR3: ASSESGLAGTNTGELF
V: TRBV18; CDR3: ASSPLDLGTSTSPLH